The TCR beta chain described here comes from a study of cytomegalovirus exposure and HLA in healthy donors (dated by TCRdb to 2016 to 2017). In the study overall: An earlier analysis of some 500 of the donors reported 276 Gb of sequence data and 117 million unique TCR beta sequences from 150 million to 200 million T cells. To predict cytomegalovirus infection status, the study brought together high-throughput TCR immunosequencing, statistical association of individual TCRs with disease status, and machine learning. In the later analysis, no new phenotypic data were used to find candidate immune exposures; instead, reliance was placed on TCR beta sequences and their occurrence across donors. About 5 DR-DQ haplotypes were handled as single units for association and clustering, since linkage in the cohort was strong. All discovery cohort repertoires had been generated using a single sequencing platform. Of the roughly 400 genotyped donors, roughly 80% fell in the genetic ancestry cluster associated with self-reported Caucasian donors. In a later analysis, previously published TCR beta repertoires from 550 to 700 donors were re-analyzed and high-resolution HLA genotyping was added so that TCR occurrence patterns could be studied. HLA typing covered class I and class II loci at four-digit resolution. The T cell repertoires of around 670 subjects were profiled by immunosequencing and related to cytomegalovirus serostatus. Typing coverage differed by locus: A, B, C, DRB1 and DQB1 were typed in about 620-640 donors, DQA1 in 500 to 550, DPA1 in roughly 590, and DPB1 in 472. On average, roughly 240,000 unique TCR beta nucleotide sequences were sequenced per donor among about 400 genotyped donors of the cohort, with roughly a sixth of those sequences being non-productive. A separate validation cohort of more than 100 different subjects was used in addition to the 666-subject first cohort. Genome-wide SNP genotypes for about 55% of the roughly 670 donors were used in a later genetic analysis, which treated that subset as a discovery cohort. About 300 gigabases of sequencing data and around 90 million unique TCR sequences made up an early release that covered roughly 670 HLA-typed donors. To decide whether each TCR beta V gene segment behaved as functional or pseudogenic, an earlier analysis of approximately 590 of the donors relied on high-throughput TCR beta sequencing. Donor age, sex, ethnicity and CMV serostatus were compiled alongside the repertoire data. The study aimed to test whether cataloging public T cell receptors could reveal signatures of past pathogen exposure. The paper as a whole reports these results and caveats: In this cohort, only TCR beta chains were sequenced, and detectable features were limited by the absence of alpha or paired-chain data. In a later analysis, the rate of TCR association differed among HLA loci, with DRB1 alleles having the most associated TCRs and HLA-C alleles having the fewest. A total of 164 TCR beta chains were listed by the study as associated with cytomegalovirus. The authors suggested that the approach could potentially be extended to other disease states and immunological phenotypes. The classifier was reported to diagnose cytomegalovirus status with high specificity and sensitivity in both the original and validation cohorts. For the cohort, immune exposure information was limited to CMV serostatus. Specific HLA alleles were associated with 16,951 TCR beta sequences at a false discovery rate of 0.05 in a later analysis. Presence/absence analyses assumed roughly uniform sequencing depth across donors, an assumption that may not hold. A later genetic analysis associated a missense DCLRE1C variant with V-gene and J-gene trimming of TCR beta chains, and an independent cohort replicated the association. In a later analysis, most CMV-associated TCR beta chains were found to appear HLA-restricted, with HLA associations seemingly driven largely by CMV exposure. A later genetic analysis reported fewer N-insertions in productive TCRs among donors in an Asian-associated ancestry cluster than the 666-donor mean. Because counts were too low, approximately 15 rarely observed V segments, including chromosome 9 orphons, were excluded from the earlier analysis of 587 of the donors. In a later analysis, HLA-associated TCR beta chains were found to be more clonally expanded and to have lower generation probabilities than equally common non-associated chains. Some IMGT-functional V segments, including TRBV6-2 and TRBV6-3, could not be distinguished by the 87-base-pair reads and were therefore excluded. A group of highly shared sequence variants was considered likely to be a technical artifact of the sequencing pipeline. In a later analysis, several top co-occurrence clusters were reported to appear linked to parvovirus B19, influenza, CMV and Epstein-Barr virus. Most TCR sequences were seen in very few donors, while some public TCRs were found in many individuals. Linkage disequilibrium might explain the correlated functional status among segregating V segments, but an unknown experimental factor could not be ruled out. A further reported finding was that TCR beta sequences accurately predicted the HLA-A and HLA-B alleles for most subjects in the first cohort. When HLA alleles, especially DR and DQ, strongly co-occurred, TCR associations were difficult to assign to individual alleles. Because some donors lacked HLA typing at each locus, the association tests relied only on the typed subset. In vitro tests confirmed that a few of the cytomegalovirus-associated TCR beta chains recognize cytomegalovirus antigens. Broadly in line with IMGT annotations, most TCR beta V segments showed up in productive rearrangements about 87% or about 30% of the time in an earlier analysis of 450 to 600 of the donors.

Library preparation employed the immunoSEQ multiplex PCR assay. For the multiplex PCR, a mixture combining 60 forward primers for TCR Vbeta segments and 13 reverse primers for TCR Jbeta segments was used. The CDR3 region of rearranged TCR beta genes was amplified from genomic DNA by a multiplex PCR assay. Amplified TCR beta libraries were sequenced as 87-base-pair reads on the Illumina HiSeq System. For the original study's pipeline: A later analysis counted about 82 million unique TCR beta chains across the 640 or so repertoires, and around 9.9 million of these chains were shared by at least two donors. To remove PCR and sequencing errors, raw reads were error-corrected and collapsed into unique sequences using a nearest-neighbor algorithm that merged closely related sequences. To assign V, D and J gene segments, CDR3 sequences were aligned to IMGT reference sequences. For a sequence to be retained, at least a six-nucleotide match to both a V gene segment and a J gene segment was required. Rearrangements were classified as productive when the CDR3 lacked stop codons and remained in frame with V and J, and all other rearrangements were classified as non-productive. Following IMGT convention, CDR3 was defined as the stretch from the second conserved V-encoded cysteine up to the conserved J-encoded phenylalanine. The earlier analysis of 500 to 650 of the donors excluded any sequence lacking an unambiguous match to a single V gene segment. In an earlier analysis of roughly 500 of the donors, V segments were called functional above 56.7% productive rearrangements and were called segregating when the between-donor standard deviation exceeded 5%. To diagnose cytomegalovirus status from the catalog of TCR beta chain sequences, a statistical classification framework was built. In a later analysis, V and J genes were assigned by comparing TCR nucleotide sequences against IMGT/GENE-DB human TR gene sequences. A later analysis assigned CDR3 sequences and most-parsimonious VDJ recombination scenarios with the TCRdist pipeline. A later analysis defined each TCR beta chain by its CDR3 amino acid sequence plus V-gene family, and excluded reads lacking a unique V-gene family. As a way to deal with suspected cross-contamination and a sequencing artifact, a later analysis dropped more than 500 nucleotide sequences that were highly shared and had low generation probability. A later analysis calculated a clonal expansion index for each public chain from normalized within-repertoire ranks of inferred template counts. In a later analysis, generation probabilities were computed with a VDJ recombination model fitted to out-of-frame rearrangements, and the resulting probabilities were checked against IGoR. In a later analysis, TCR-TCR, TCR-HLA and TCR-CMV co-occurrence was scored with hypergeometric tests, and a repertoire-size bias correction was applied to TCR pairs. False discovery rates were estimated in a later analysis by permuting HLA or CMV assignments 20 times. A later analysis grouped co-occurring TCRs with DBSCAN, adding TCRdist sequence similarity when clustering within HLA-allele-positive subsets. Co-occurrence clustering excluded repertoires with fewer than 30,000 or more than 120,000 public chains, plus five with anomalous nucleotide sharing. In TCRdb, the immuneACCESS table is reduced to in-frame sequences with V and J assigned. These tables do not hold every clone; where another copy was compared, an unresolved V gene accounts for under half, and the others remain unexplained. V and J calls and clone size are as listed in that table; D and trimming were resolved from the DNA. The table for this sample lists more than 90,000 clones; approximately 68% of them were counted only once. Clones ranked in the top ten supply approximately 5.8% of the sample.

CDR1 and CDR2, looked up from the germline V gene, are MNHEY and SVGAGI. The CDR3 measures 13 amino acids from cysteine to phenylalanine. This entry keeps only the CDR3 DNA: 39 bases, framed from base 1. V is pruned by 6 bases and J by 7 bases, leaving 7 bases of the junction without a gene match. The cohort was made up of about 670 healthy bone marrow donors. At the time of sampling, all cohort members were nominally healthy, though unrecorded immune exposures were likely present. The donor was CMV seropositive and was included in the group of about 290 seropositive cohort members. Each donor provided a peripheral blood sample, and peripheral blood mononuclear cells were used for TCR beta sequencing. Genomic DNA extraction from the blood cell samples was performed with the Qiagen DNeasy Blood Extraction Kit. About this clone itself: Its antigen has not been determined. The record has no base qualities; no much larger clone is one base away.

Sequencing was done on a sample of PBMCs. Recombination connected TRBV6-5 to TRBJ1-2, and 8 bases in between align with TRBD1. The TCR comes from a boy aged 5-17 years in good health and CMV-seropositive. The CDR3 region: CASSSGQGTGYTF. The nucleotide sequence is TGTGCCAGCAGCTCAGGACAGGGCACTGGCTACACCTTC.